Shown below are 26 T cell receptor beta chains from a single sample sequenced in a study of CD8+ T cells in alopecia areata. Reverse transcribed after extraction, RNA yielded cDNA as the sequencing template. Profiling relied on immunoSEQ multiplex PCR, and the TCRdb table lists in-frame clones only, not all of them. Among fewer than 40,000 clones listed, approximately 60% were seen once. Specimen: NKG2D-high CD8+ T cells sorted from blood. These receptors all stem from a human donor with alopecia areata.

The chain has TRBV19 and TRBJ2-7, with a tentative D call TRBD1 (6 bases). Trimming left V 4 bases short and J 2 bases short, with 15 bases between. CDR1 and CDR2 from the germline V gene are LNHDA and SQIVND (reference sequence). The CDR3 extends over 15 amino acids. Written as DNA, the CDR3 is TGTGCCAGTAGTACCTACGCCGGACAGACCTACGAGCAGTACTTC. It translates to CASSTYAGQTYEQYF.

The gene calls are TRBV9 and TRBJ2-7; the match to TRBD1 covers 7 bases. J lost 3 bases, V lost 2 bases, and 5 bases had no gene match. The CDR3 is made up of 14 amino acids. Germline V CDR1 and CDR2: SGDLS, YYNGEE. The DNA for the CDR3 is TGTGCCAGCAGCGTTCGTGGACAGGACTACGAGCAGTACTTC. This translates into CASSVRGQDYEQYF.

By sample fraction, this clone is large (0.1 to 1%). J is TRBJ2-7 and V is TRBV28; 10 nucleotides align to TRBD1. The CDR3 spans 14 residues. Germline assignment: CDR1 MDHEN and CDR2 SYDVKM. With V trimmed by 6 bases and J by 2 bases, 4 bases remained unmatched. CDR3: CASRRDRGTYEQYF. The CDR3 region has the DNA TGTGCCAGCAGACGGGACAGGGGAACCTACGAGCAGTACTTC.

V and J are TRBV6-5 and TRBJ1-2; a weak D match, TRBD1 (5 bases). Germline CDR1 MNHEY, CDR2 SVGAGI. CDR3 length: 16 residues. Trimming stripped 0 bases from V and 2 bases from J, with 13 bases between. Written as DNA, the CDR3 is TGTGCCAGCAGTTACTCCTATGAGGGGTCCAACTATGGCTACACCTTC. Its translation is CASSYSYEGSNYGYTF.

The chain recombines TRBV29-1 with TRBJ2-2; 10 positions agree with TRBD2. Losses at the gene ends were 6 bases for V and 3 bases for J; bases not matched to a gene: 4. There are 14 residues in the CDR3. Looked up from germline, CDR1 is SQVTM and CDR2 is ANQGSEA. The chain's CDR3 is CSVAGGPYTGELFF. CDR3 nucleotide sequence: TGCAGCGTAGCGGGAGGGCCGTACACCGGGGAGCTGTTTTTT.

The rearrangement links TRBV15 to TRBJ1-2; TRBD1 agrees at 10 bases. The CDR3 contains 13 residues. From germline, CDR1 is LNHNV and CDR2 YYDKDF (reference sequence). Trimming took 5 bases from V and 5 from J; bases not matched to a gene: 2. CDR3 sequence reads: CATSEGQGYGYTF. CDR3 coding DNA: TGTGCCACCAGCGAGGGACAGGGGTATGGCTACACCTTC. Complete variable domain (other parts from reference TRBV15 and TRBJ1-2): DAMVIQNPRYQVTQFGKPVTLSCSQTLNHNVMYWYQQKSSQAPKLLFHYYDKDFNNEADTPDNFQSRRPNTSFCFLDIRSPGLGDTAMYLCATSEGQGYGYTFGSGTRLTVV.

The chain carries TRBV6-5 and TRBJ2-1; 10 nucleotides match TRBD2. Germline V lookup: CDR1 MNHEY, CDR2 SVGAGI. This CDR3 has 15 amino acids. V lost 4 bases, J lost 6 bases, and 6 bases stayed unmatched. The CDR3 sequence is CASSSGLAAVNEQFF. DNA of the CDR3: TGTGCCAGCAGTTCCGGACTAGCGGCGGTCAATGAGCAGTTCTTC.

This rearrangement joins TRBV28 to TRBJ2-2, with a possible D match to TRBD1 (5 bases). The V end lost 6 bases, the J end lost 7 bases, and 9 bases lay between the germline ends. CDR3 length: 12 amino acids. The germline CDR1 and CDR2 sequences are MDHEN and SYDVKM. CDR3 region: CASSSGYGELFF. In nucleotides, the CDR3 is TGTGCCAGCAGCTCAGGGTACGGGGAGCTGTTTTTT.

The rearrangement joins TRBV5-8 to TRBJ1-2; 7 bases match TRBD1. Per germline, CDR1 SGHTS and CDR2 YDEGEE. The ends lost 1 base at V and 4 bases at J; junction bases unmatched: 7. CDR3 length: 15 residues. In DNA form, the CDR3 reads TGTGCCAGCAGCTTGAGGAAGGGGGCCGCCTATGGCTACACCTTC. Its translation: CASSLRKGAAYGYTF.

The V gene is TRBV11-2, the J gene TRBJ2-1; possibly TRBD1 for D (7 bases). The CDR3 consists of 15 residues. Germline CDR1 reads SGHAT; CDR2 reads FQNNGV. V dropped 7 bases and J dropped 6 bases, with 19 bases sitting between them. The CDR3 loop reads CASTFHQGGFNEQFF. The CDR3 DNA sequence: TGTGCCAGCACATTCCACCAGGGGGGCTTCAATGAGCAGTTCTTC.

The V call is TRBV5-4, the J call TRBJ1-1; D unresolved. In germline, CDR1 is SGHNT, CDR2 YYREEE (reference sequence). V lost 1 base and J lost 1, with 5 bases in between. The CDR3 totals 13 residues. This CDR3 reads CASSLQENTEAFF. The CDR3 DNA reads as TGTGCCAGCAGCTTGCAAGAGAACACTGAAGCTTTCTTT. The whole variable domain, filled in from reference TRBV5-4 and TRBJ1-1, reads ETGVTQSPTHLIKTRGQQVTLRCSSQSGHNTVSWYQQALGQGPQFIFQYYREEENGRGNFPPRFSGLQFPNYSSELNVNALELDDSALYLCASSLQENTEAFFGQGTRLTVV.

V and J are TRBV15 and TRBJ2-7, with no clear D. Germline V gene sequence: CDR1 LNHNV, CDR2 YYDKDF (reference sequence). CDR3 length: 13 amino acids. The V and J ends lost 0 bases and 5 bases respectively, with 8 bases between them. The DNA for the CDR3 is TGTGCCACCAGCAGAGATTGGTCGGACGAGCAGTACTTC. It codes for CATSRDWSDEQYF.

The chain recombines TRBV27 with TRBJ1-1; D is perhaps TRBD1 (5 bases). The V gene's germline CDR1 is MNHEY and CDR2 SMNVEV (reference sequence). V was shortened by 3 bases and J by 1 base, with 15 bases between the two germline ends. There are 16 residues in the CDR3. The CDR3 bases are TGTGCCAGCAGTTTCCAGGGAGAAGGTCCGAACACTGAAGCTTTCTTT. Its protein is CASSFQGEGPNTEAFF.

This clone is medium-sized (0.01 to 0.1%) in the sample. CDR3 sequence (DNA): TGCGCCAGCAGCCAAGTTTCGGGGGGTACCGGGGAGCTGTTTTTT. As protein: CASSQVSGGTGELFF. The chain recombines TRBV4-1 with TRBJ2-2, with 7 nucleotides matching TRBD2. The CDR3 extends over 15 amino acids. The germline V gene encodes CDR1 MGHRA and CDR2 YSYEKL. Trimming took 1 base from V and 5 from J; bases not matched to a gene: 4.

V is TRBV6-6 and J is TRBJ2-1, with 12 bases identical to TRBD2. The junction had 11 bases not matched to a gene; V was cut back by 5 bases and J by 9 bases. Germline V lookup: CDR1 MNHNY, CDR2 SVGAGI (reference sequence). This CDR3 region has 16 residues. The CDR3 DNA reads TGTGCCAGCAGTCCCCCGGGACTAGCGGGTGGGGGTGAGCAGTTCTTC. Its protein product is CASSPPGLAGGGEQFF.

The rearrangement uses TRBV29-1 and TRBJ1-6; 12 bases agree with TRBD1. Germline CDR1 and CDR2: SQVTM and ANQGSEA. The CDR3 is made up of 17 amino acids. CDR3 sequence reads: CSFTRDRGQLDRSPLHF. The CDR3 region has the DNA TGCAGTTTTACCCGGGACAGGGGGCAGCTGGATAGGTCACCCCTCCACTTT.

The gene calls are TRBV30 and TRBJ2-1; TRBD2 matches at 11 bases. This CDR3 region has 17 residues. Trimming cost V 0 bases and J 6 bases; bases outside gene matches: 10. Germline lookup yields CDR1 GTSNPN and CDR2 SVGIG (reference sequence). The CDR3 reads CAWSVYPSGRIGNEQFF. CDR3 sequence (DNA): TGTGCCTGGAGTGTTTACCCTAGCGGGAGGATCGGCAATGAGCAGTTCTTC.

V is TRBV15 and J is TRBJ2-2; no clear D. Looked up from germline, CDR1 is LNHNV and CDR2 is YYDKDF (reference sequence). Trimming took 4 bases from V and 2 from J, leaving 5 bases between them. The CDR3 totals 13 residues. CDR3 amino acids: CATSKENTGELFF. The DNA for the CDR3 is TGTGCCACCAGCAAAGAAAACACCGGGGAGCTGTTTTTT.

The CDR3: CASSPHQGGEAFF. The CDR3 DNA sequence: TGTGCCAGCAGTCCACATCAGGGGGGTGAAGCTTTCTTT. The gene calls are TRBV27 and TRBJ1-1; TRBD1 aligns across 7 bases. The CDR3 contains 13 residues. Germline V gives CDR1 MNHEY, CDR2 SMNVEV (reference sequence). After removal of 5 bases from V and 7 bases from J, the junction contained 7 bases not matched to a gene.

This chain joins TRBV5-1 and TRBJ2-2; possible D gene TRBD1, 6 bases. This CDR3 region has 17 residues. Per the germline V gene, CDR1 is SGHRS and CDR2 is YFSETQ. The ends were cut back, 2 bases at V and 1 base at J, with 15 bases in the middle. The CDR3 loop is CASSFFPTGKNTGELFF. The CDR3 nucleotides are TGCGCCAGCAGCTTTTTTCCTACAGGGAAGAACACCGGGGAGCTGTTTTTT.

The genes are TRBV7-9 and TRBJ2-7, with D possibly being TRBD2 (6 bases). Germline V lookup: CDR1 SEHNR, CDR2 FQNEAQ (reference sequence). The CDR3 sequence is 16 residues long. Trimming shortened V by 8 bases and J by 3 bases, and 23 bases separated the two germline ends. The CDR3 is CASGGARNEDFYEQYF. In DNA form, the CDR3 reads TGTGCCAGCGGCGGGGCACGCAATGAAGACTTCTACGAGCAGTACTTC.

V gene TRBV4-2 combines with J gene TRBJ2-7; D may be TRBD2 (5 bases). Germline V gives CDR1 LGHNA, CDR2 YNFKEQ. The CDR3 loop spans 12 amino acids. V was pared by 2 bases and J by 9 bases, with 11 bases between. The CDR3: CASSQPTEVQYF. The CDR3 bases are TGTGCCAGCAGCCAACCGACGGAGGTGCAGTACTTC.

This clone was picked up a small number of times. CDR3 region: CASSFLGWNTEAFF. The DNA of the CDR3 is TGCGCCAGCAGCTTTCTGGGGTGGAACACTGAAGCTTTCTTT. V and J are TRBV5-1 and TRBJ1-1; D is ambiguous. Germline values: CDR1 SGHRS, CDR2 YFSETQ. Trimming shortened V by 2 bases and J by 1 base, and 9 bases separated the two germline ends. CDR3 length: 14 amino acids.

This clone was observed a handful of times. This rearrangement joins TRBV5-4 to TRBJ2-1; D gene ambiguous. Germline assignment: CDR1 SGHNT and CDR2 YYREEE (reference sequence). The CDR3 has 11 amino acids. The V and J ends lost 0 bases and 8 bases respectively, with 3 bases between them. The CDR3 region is CASSLGYEQFF. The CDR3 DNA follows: TGTGCCAGCAGCTTGGGATATGAGCAGTTCTTC.

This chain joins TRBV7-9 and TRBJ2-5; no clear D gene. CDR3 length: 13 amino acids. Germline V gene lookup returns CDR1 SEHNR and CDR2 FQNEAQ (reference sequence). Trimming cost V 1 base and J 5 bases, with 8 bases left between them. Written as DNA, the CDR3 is TGTGCCAGCAGCTTAGTAGCTTCCGAGACCCAGTACTTC. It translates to CASSLVASETQYF.

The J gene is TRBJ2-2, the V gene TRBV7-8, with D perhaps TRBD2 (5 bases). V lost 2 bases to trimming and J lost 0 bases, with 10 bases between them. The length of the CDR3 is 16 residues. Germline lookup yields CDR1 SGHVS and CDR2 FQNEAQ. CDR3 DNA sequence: TGTGCCAGCAGCTTACATTACGGGGCGAACACCGGGGAGCTGTTTTTT. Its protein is CASSLHYGANTGELFF.